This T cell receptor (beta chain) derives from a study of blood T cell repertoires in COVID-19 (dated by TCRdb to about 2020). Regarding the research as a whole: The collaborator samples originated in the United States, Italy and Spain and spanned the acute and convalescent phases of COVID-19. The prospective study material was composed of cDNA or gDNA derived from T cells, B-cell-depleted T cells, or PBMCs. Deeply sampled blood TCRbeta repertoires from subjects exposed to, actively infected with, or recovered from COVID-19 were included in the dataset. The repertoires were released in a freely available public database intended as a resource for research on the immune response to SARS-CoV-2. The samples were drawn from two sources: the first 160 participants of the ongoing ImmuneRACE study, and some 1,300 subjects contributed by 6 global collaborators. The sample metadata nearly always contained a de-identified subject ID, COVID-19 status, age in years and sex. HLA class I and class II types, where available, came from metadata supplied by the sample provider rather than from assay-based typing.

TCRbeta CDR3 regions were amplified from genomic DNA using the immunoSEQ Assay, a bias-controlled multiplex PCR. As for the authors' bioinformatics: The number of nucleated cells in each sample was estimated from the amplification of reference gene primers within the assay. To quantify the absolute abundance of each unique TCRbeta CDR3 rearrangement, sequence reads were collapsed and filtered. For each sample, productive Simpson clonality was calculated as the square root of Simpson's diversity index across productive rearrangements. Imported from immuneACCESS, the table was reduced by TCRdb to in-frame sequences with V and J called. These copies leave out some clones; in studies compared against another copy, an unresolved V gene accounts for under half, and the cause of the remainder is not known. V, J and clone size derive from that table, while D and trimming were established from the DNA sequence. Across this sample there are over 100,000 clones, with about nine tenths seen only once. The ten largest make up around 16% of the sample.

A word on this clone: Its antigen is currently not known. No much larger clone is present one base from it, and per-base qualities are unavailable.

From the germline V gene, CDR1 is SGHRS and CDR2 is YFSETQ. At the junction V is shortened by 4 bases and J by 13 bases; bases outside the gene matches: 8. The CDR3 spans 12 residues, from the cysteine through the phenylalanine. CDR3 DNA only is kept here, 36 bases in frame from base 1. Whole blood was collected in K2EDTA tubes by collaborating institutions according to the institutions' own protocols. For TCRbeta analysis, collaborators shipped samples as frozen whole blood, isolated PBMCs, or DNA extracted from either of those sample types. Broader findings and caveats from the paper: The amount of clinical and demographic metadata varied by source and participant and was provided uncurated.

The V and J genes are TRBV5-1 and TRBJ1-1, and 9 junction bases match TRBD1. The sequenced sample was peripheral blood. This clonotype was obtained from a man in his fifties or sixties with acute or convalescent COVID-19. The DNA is TGCGCCAGCAGCATGGGACAGGGAAAGGATTTCTTT. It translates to CASSMGQGKDFF.